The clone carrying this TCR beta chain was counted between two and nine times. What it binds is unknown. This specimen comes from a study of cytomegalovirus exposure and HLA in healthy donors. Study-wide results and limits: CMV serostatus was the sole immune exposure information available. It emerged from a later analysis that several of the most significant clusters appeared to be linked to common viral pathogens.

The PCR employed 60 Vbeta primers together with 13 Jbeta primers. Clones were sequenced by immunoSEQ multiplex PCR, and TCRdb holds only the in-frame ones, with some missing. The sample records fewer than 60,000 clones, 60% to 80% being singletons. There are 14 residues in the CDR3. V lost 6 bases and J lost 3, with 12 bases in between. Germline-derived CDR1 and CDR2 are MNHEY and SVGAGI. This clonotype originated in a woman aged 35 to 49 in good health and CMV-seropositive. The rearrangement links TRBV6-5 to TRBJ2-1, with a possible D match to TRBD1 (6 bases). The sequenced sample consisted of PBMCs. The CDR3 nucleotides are TGTGCCAGCAGGTCGGGACATCTCTACAATGAGCAGTTCTTC. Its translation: CASRSGHLYNEQFF.